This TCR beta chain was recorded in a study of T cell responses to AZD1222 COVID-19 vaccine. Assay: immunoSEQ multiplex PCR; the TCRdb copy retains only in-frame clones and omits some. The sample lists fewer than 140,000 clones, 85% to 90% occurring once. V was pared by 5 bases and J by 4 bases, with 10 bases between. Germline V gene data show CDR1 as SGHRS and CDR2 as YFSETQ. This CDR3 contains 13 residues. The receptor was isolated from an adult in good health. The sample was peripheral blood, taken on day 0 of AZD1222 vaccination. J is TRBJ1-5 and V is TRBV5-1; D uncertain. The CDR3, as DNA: TGCGCCAGCAGAGTAGCCCCTAATCAGCCCCAGCATTTT. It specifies CASRVAPNQPQHF.